These 27 T cell receptor beta chains were all obtained from the same sample, sequenced in a study of CXCR3-negative and CXCR3-positive naive CD8 T cells. These TCRs are of unknown antigen specificity. Through 5' RACE with UMI labels, the TRB cDNA libraries were prepared. From the 5' RACE reads, TCRdb lists one entry per CDR3 protein and no DNA. This sample's clone table lists around 120,000 distinct CDR3 sequences. Study outcomes and limitations: Comparison of naive cells showed more hydrophobic TRB CDR3s in CXCR3-positive than in CXCR3-negative naive cells.

Sequenced material: naive CXCR3+ CD8+ T cells from blood. As to subset: CD45RO-CCR7+CD27+CD95- naive CD8+ T cells expressing CXCR3 (TNR3+). These receptors were collected from a human donor in good health. Some clones in this sample may be carry-over from other donors' samples.

The chain is built from TRBV7-2 and TRBJ2-7. CDR3 size: 12 residues. Germline V gene sequence: CDR1 SGHTA, CDR2 FQGNSA. The CDR3 region is CASSSYSYEQYF.

The chain combines TRBV12-3 or TRBV12-4 with TRBJ2-5; TCRdb's D call, TRBD1, is unchecked because there is no DNA. The CDR3 covers 17 residues. The CDR3 reads CASSLQKGQGAGETQYF.

The chain couples TRBV13 to TRBJ1-2; TCRdb's D call of TRBD1 is untestable without DNA. The CDR3 consists of 13 residues. CDR1 is PRHDT, CDR2 FYEKMQ, per germline (reference sequence). The CDR3 sequence: CASSIDRVYGYTF.

This chain joins TRBV30 and TRBJ2-1; no DNA is available, so the TRBD1 call from TCRdb remains unchecked. The CDR3 totals 13 residues. CDR1 and CDR2 (germline): GTSNPN, SVGIG (reference sequence). The CDR3 reads CAWSVTGAGEQFF.

This rearrangement joins TRBV29-1 to TRBJ2-7; TCRdb's D gene call, TRBD1, goes unchecked for lack of DNA. This CDR3 comprises 12 residues. Germline CDR1 reads SQVTM; CDR2 reads ANQGSEA. The CDR3 sequence is CSVDDTGVEQYF.

This rearrangement joins TRBV7-3 to TRBJ2-2; TCRdb lists TRBD1, though no DNA is available to test this call. This CDR3 has 15 residues. The germline V gene has CDR1 SGHTA and CDR2 FQGTGA. Here the CDR3 reads CASSRPGQGSGELFF.

CDR3 in amino acids: CAYGSHNEQFF. The gene calls are TRBV7-9 and TRBJ2-1. The CDR3 is 11 residues long. Looked up from germline, CDR1 is SEHNR and CDR2 is FQNEAQ (reference sequence).

The chain links TRBV11-2 to TRBJ1-1. The germline V gene encodes CDR1 SGHAT and CDR2 FQNNGV. This CDR3 region has 11 residues. The CDR3 loop reads CASSFGDEAFF. Supplemented by reference TRBV11-2 and TRBJ1-1, the full variable domain reads EAGVAQSPRYKIIEKRQSVAFWCNPISGHATLYWYQQILGQGPKLLIQFQNNGVVDDSQLPKDRFSAERLKGVDSTLKIQPAKLEDSAVYLCASSFGDEAFFGQGTRLTVV.

The V gene is TRBV3-1, the J gene TRBJ2-5; TCRdb's D call, TRBD2, is unchecked because there is no DNA. From germline, CDR1 is LGHDT and CDR2 YNNKEL (reference sequence). There are 15 residues in the CDR3. CDR3 residues: CASSQASGGLETQYF.

The chain combines TRBV4-1 with TRBJ1-1. The CDR3 is 14 amino acids. Per the germline V gene, CDR1 is MGHRA and CDR2 is YSYEKL. This CDR3 reads CASSQEKAADEAFF.

The rearrangement joins TRBV29-1 to TRBJ2-7; TCRdb's D call, TRBD2, is unchecked because there is no DNA. This CDR3 has 18 residues. Germline V CDR1 and CDR2: SQVTM, ANQGSEA. CDR3 loop: CSVEAGTSGIYSSYEQYF.

The chain joins TRBV19 to TRBJ1-3; no DNA is available, so the TRBD1 call from TCRdb remains unchecked. Germline-derived CDR1 and CDR2 are LNHDA and SQIVND (reference sequence). This CDR3 is built from 17 residues. CDR3 loop: CAILPGQELYSGNTIYF.

The chain joins TRBV19 to TRBJ1-2; no DNA is available, so the TRBD1 call from TCRdb remains unchecked. The CDR3 sequence is 13 residues long. CDR1 is LNHDA, CDR2 SQIVND, per germline (reference sequence). The CDR3 protein is CASSYPQGYGYTF.

CDR3 in amino acids: CAQVAVHEQFF. The V gene is TRBV10-3, the J gene TRBJ2-1; with no DNA, the TCRdb D assignment of TRBD2 cannot be verified. Germline values: CDR1 ENHRY, CDR2 SYGVKD. This CDR3 is built from 11 residues.

The chain carries TRBV28 and TRBJ2-1. The CDR3 covers 12 residues. Germline V lookup: CDR1 MDHEN, CDR2 SYDVKM. CDR3 in amino acids: CASSLLFNEQFF. The full variable domain, completed using reference TRBV28 and TRBJ2-1, is DVKVTQSSRYLVKRTGEKVFLECVQDMDHENMFWYRQDPGLGLRLIYFSYDVKMKEKGDIPEGYSVSREKKERFSLILESASTNQTSMYLCASSLLFNEQFFGPGTRLTVL.

The genes are TRBV29-1 and TRBJ1-2. Germline assignment: CDR1 SQVTM and CDR2 ANQGSEA. CDR3 length equals 14 residues. The CDR3 reads CSVEDPSANYGYTF.

The chain links TRBV3-1 to TRBJ2-1. This CDR3 is 15 amino acids long. CDR1 and CDR2 (germline): LGHDT, YNNKEL (reference sequence). The chain's CDR3 is CASSQAGNVNNEQFF.

This rearrangement joins TRBV10-3 to TRBJ2-3. The CDR3 runs to 15 residues. In germline, CDR1 is ENHRY, CDR2 SYGVKD. CDR3 in amino acids: CAISAVRNDTDTQYF.

This chain uses TRBV5-1 with TRBJ1-1; TCRdb's assignment of TRBD1 cannot be checked, as there is no DNA. This CDR3 spans 14 amino acids. From germline, CDR1 is SGHRS and CDR2 YFSETQ. The CDR3 sequence is CASSLGDGDLEAFF.

J is TRBJ2-7 and V is TRBV12-3 or TRBV12-4. The CDR3 is 13 amino acids. The CDR3 protein is CASTLRFGDEQYF.

V is TRBV29-1 and J is TRBJ1-1; the D call from TCRdb, TRBD1, cannot be confirmed without DNA. This CDR3 comprises 14 residues. Germline V gene data show CDR1 as SQVTM and CDR2 as ANQGSEA. This CDR3 reads CSGRPGGADTEAFF.

The chain links TRBV5-1 to TRBJ2-5. This CDR3 has 15 residues. From germline, CDR1 is SGHRS and CDR2 YFSETQ. CDR3: CASSFFNGNGETQYF.

The gene calls are TRBV6-2 or TRBV6-3 and TRBJ2-3. Germline values: CDR1 MNHEY, CDR2 SVGEGT. The CDR3 is 15 residues long. The CDR3: CASSYLGSVTDTQYF.

The rearrangement joins TRBV14 to TRBJ2-5. The CDR3 extends over 14 amino acids. Germline V CDR1 and CDR2: SGHDN, FVKESK. CDR3 loop: CASSQELVQETQYF.

V and J are TRBV6-2 or TRBV6-3 and TRBJ2-7; the TCRdb call, TRBD1, lacks DNA for checking. Germline V CDR1 and CDR2: MNHEY, SVGEGT. The length of the CDR3 is 12 residues. The CDR3 sequence: CASKDISYEQYF.

The chain uses TRBV7-9 and TRBJ2-1; TCRdb's D call of TRBD1 is untestable without DNA. CDR1 is SEHNR and CDR2 is FQNEAQ in the germline V gene (reference sequence). The CDR3 covers 15 residues. The CDR3 region is CASSPHPGQGYEQFF.

This rearrangement joins TRBV4-3 to TRBJ2-7; TCRdb's assignment of TRBD1 cannot be checked, as there is no DNA. CDR1 and CDR2 from the germline V gene are LGHNA and YSLEER. The CDR3 extends over 16 amino acids. CDR3 protein: CASSDHQTGLSYEQYF.